This T cell receptor beta chain comes out of a study of blood T cell repertoires in COVID-19. V lost 3 bases and J 7 bases, leaving 10 bases between the germline ends. CDR1 is MDHEN, CDR2 SYDVKM, per germline. This CDR3 is 13 amino acids long. The data were produced by immunoSEQ multiplex PCR, yet TCRdb's version contains in-frame clones alone and is incomplete. The sample has 29,000 or so clones, 80% to 90% seen once. The receptor comes from a human donor in a cohort sampled during active COVID-19. V is TRBV28 and J is TRBJ1-5; no definite D call. Sequenced material: peripheral blood. This chain's CDR3 is CASSFSVFQPQHF. The CDR3 DNA is TGTGCCAGCAGTTTCTCTGTTTTCCAGCCCCAGCATTTT.